This T cell receptor beta chain was identified during a study of early stage breast cancer tumors. Study background: Of roughly 17 invasive breast tumors, twelve were hormone receptor-positive, HER2-negative.

Profiling relied on immunoSEQ multiplex PCR, and the TCRdb table lists in-frame clones only, not all of them. Here the sample spans roughly 21,000 clones, about 70% being singletons. Germline V gene data show CDR1 as MNHNS and CDR2 as SASEGT. The CDR3 has 14 residues. Trimming took off 3 bases at V and 2 bases at J, with 8 bases between the two ends. The TCR originated in a person aged 55 to 75 with breast cancer. The rearrangement joins TRBV6-1 to TRBJ1-5; D call uncertain. The sequenced material came from blood. The CDR3: CASSDWHGNQPQHF. The CDR3 nucleotides are TGTGCCAGCAGTGATTGGCATGGCAATCAGCCCCAGCATTTT.